The 15 T cell receptor beta chains listed next were all sequenced from one sample in a study of T-cell reconstitution after alpha-beta-depleted transplantation in children. Molecular barcoding with unique molecular identifiers was used for the TCRbeta library. TCRdb independently ran MiXCR on the PCR reads; one entry per CDR3 protein. The sample has around 490,000 distinct CDR3 sequences; approximately 10% are singletons. The sample consisted of PBMCs, mostly from graft donor cells, taken 180 days after TCRalphabeta/CD19-depleted stem cell transplant. These receptors were collected from a female patient aged 2 to 10 who had a stem cell transplant for aplastic anemia, so the T cells may come from the graft donor.

The sample holds a few counts of this clonotype. V and J are TRBV4-3 and TRBJ2-7; D ambiguous. This CDR3 is 14 amino acids long. The germline V gene has CDR1 LGHNA and CDR2 YSLEER. V was shortened by 0 bases and J by 4 bases, with 10 bases between the two germline ends. The CDR3 loop is CASSQDQATYEQYF. CDR3 nucleotide sequence: TGCGCCAGCAGCCAAGATCAGGCGACGTACGAGCAGTACTTC.

This clonotype came up a few times. The CDR3 sequence: CAWDRGPTEAFF. The CDR3 nucleotides are TGTGCCTGGGACAGGGGGCCGACTGAAGCTTTCTTT. V is TRBV30 and J is TRBJ1-1, with TRBD1 matching 10 bases. The germline CDR1 and CDR2 sequences are GTSNPN and SVGIG (reference sequence). V lost 5 bases to trimming and J lost 5 bases; unmatched junction nucleotides: 2. The CDR3 contains 12 residues.

There are many counts of this clonotype. This chain joins TRBV12-3 or TRBV12-4 and TRBJ2-7, with D perhaps TRBD2 (6 bases). The CDR3 has 15 amino acids. V was pared by 1 base and J by 2 bases, with 12 bases between. CDR3 sequence reads: CASSLGRANAYEQYF. In DNA, the CDR3 is TGTGCCAGCAGTTTAGGGAGGGCAAATGCCTACGAGCAGTACTTC.

This clonotype was picked up a small number of times. The rearrangement uses TRBV4-3 and TRBJ1-5; TRBD1 aligns across 8 bases. Trimming at V came to 3 bases and at J to 6 bases, leaving 7 bases not matched to a gene. In germline, CDR1 is LGHNA, CDR2 YSLEER. This CDR3 spans 15 amino acids. CDR3 bases: TGCGCCAGCAGCCAGGACAACAGGGGGAGTCAGCCCCAGCATTTT. Its translation is CASSQDNRGSQPQHF.

This clonotype was observed a handful of times. The gene calls are TRBV20-1 and TRBJ2-5; TRBD1 matches at 7 bases. Germline V gene lookup returns CDR1 DFQATT and CDR2 SNEGSKA (reference sequence). J gave up 7 bases and V 4 bases, and 12 bases lay outside the gene matches. This CDR3 has 14 amino acids. CDR3 coding DNA: TGCAGTGCTACCAATACCGGGACAGTCGGGACCCAGTACTTC. Residues: CSATNTGTVGTQYF.

This clonotype was seen more than once but under ten times. The gene calls are TRBV25-1 and TRBJ2-5; the D call may be TRBD1 or TRBD2 (5 bases each). Per the germline V gene, CDR1 is MGHDK and CDR2 is SYGVNS. The CDR3 runs 14 residues. Trimming removed 5 bases from V and 1 base from J, with 11 bases in between. The CDR3 DNA sequence: TGTGCCAGCAGTTCCCCCGGGACCCAAGAGACCCAGTACTTC. Protein product: CASSSPGTQETQYF.

The V gene is TRBV6-1, the J gene TRBJ2-7; D gene ambiguous. The V end was cut by 6 bases, the J end by 5 bases, with 17 bases between. The CDR3 has 14 amino acids. Germline V gene sequence: CDR1 MNHNS, CDR2 SASEGT. The CDR3 loop reads CASSPETLYDEQYF. In DNA form, the CDR3 reads TGTGCCAGCAGCCCCGAGACACTTTATGACGAGCAGTACTTC.

There are a few counts of this clonotype. This chain joins TRBV6-2 or TRBV6-3 and TRBJ2-2; D is unclear. V was cut by 7 bases and J by 7 bases, with 22 bases left in between. This CDR3 is built from 16 residues. CDR1 is MNHEY, CDR2 SVGEGT, per germline. The CDR3 sequence is CASTKDVELSFGELFF. In DNA form, the CDR3 reads TGTGCCAGCACCAAAGACGTAGAACTTTCTTTCGGGGAGCTGTTTTTT.

V gene TRBV29-1 combines with J gene TRBJ1-1; D call uncertain. V gave up 3 bases and J gave up 1 base, with 6 bases separating them. This CDR3 has 12 amino acids. The germline CDR1 and CDR2 sequences are SQVTM and ANQGSEA. The CDR3 region is CSVDSTNTEAFF. For the CDR3, the DNA is TGCAGCGTTGATTCCACGAACACTGAAGCTTTCTTT.

This clonotype was picked up a small number of times. The chain joins TRBV7-2 to TRBJ2-1, with 8 bases lining up with TRBD1. This CDR3 region has 16 residues. Trimming removed 5 bases from V and 4 bases from J; junction bases left unmatched: 10. Per the germline V gene, CDR1 is SGHTA and CDR2 is FQGNSA. Here the CDR3 reads CASSPPGQARYNEQFF. The CDR3 DNA reads TGTGCCAGCAGCCCTCCGGGACAGGCCCGTTACAATGAGCAGTTCTTC.

This chain joins TRBV7-8 and TRBJ2-1; tentatively, D is TRBD1 (5 bases). The CDR3 consists of 14 residues. The V and J ends lost 9 bases and 6 bases respectively, with 18 bases between them. Germline V CDR1 and CDR2: SGHVS, FQNEAQ. Written as DNA, the CDR3 is TGTGCCAGTACCCCTGGGGCTACAGGCAATGAGCAGTTCTTC. Translation: CASTPGATGNEQFF.

The rearrangement uses TRBV12-3 or TRBV12-4 and TRBJ2-1; a possible D gene is TRBD1 (6 bases). There are 15 residues in the CDR3. Deletions cut 3 bases from V and 7 bases from J, with 16 bases between. The CDR3 spells CASSFSRGARNEQFF. CDR3 in DNA: TGTGCCAGCAGTTTTTCCAGGGGCGCGAGAAATGAGCAGTTCTTC.

The rearrangement uses TRBV20-1 and TRBJ2-1; 14 positions agree with TRBD2. Germline values: CDR1 DFQATT, CDR2 SNEGSKA (reference sequence). CDR3 length: 15 residues. V shed 6 bases, J shed 5 bases, and the junction held 6 bases outside the gene matches. CDR3 bases: TGCAGTGCGACGGGACTAGCGGGAGCCCACAATGAGCAGTTCTTC. This sequence encodes CSATGLAGAHNEQFF.

Only one count was recorded for this clonotype. The chain links TRBV24-1 to TRBJ2-2, with 8 bases fitting TRBD2. CDR1 and CDR2 (germline): KGHDR, SFDVKD. V shed 5 bases and J 17 bases; nucleotides not matched to a gene: 9. The CDR3 contains 12 residues. CDR3 residues: CATSVISGEIFF. The CDR3 DNA reads as TGTGCCACCAGTGTTATTAGCGGGGAAATCTTTTTT.

This clonotype was detected only a few times. The rearrangement uses TRBV9 and TRBJ2-5; 10 nucleotides line up with TRBD1. Germline CDR1 is SGDLS and CDR2 is YYNGEE. The CDR3 is 14 residues long. The V and J ends lost 4 bases and 7 bases, in that order; junction bases with no gene match: 7. CDR3 in DNA: TGTGCCAGCAGCCCGCGGGACAGGGGAACGACCCAGTACTTC. This encodes CASSPRDRGTTQYF.